Following are 18 T cell receptor beta chains from one sample sequenced in a study of T cell responses to AZD1222 COVID-19 vaccine (dated by TCRdb to the early 2020s). Libraries were prepared through the immunoSEQ multiplex PCR assay. TCRdb carries this immuneACCESS record with in-frame sequences only. Its versions omit some clonotypes, under half of them owing to an unresolved V gene in the studies checked, with the rest unexplained. A total of approximately 120,000 clones appear in this sample, around 90% of them only once. The top ten clonotypes cover around 4% of the sample. What this sample's time point label stands for: baseline before first vaccination. The specimen was peripheral blood, collected on day 0 of AZD1222 vaccination. Source of these receptors: an adult in good health.

This clone has just one count. The rearrangement uses TRBV9 and TRBJ2-2; 12 bases match TRBD1. Germline V gives CDR1 SGDLS, CDR2 YYNGEE. V shed 5 bases and J 8 bases; nucleotides not matched to a gene: 10. CDR3 length: 16 amino acids. DNA of the CDR3: TGTGCCAGCAGACCAACCGGGACAGGGGGCACTGGGGAGCTGTTTTTT. Residues: CASRPTGTGGTGELFF.

The chain combines TRBV25-1 with TRBJ2-1, with TRBD2 matching 8 bases. The J segment lost 1 base and the V segment lost 4 bases, leaving 9 bases of the junction unmatched. Germline values: CDR1 MGHDK, CDR2 SYGVNS. The CDR3 spans 17 residues. The CDR3 region has the DNA TGTGCCAGCAGTGGCCGATTAGCGGGAAATTCCTACAATGAGCAGTTCTTC. Protein sequence: CASSGRLAGNSYNEQFF.

The chain carries TRBV30 and TRBJ2-1, with D tentatively TRBD2 (6 bases). Germline lookup yields CDR1 GTSNPN and CDR2 SVGIG (reference sequence). The CDR3 contains 11 residues. Deletions cut 4 bases from V and 10 bases from J, with 11 bases between. CDR3 amino acids: CAWTGRGEQFF. The CDR3 DNA reads as TGTGCCTGGACAGGTCGGGGGGAGCAGTTCTTC.

CDR3 protein: CASSLESAGYGYTF. The CDR3 coding sequence is TGTGCCAGCAGCTTAGAGTCCGCCGGCTATGGCTACACCTTC. The V gene is TRBV11-2, the J gene TRBJ1-2; D unresolved. Germline-derived CDR1 and CDR2 are SGHAT and FQNNGV. V gave up 0 bases and J gave up 4 bases, with 9 bases separating them. There are 14 residues in the CDR3.

V usage is TRBV6-5 and J usage is TRBJ2-7; 11 bases are a match to TRBD2. The CDR3 contains 14 residues. Trimming cost V 10 bases and J 7 bases; bases outside gene matches: 12. Germline V CDR1 and CDR2: MNHEY, SVGAGI. In DNA form, the CDR3 reads TGTGCCACCACGACTAGCGGGGCCCCCGAGGAGCAGTACTTC. Encoded protein: CATTTSGAPEEQYF.

The CDR3 region is CASRDYGYTF. For the CDR3, the DNA is TGTGCCAGTCGGGACTATGGCTACACCTTC. The chain joins TRBV2 to TRBJ1-2; no reliable D call. The CDR3 is made up of 10 amino acids. Germline lookup yields CDR1 SNHLY and CDR2 FYNNEI. V gave up 9 bases and J gave up 3 bases, with 5 bases separating them.

The chain recombines TRBV19 with TRBJ2-5, with D possibly being TRBD1 or TRBD2 (5 bases each). V lost 3 bases and J lost 5, with 16 bases in between. The CDR3 has 15 amino acids. Germline CDR1 and CDR2: LNHDA and SQIVND (reference sequence). The CDR3 region has the DNA TGTGCCAGTAGTATGGGACCGCCGGGGAAGGAGACCCAGTACTTC. This translates into CASSMGPPGKETQYF.

The chain combines TRBV27 with TRBJ2-1, with D possibly matching TRBD2 (5 bases). Trimming removed 4 bases from V and 10 bases from J, with 14 bases in between. The CDR3 runs 13 residues. The germline V gene has CDR1 MNHEY and CDR2 SMNVEV (reference sequence). The CDR3 DNA reads as TGTGCCAGCAGTTCAGGAGGAGAACGGGAGCAGTTCTTC. Translation gives CASSSGGEREQFF.

The chain carries TRBV6-5 and TRBJ1-3, with D hard to call. The CDR3 loop spans 14 amino acids. V was trimmed by 7 bases and J by 1 base, leaving 11 bases between them. CDR1 is MNHEY and CDR2 is SVGAGI in the germline V gene. In DNA, the CDR3 is TGTGCCAGCACCCAGGCGGGGTCTGGAAACACCATATATTTT. Protein sequence: CASTQAGSGNTIYF.

The chain combines TRBV27 with TRBJ1-6; 10 bases align to TRBD1. Germline V lookup: CDR1 MNHEY, CDR2 SMNVEV (reference sequence). V dropped 5 bases and J dropped 9; count of bases not matched to a gene: 7. CDR3 length: 15 amino acids. CDR3 region: CASSQRGTGVSPLHF. CDR3 in DNA: TGTGCCAGCAGTCAAAGGGGGACAGGGGTTTCACCCCTCCACTTT.

The chain uses TRBV5-6 and TRBJ1-4; D uncertain. The CDR3 spans 15 residues. Germline V gene data show CDR1 as SGHDT and CDR2 as YYEEEE. Deletions cut 4 bases from V and 7 bases from J, with 17 bases between. CDR3 region: CASSPGVGVPEKLFF. CDR3 sequence (DNA): TGTGCCAGCAGCCCTGGAGTTGGGGTACCTGAAAAACTGTTTTTT.

This chain joins TRBV10-3 and TRBJ1-4; a weak D match, TRBD1 (5 bases). CDR3 length: 16 residues. Looked up from germline, CDR1 is ENHRY and CDR2 is SYGVKD. V was clipped by 0 bases and J by 0 bases, with 8 bases between them. The chain's CDR3 is CAISESVGATNEKLFF. For the CDR3, the DNA is TGTGCCATCAGTGAGTCGGTGGGGGCAACTAATGAAAAACTGTTTTTT.

This chain connects TRBV10-3 to TRBJ1-6; 8 nucleotides match TRBD1. Unmatched junction bases numbered 8, after V lost 11 bases and J lost 8 bases. CDR1 is ENHRY and CDR2 is SYGVKD in the germline V gene. This CDR3 has 13 amino acids. CDR3 coding DNA: TGTGCCCTACGGACAGGGTCGGATTCACCCCTCCACTTT. Translated: CALRTGSDSPLHF.

This clone has just a few counts. The V gene is TRBV21-1, the J gene TRBJ2-7; the table's D call, TRBD1, was not checked against the DNA. TRBV21-1 is a documented pseudogene. This CDR3 region has 18 residues. CDR3 in DNA: TGTGCCAGCAGCTACCGGGACAGGGGCTTTAGGGATCAGTACGAGCAGTACTTC. Its protein is CASSYRDRGFRDQYEQYF.

The rearrangement joins TRBV7-3 to TRBJ2-1; D might be TRBD2 (6 bases). The CDR3 spans 15 residues. V lost 2 bases and J 15 bases, leaving 23 bases between the germline ends. CDR1 and CDR2 from the germline V gene are SGHTA and FQGTGA. This CDR3 reads CASSLLAGRNQRAFF. The DNA for the CDR3 is TGTGCCAGCAGCTTACTGGCGGGACGGAATCAACGTGCGTTCTTC.

This rearrangement joins TRBV5-8 to TRBJ1-1, with D perhaps TRBD1 (5 bases). The V and J ends lost 5 bases and 0 bases respectively, with 17 bases between them. The CDR3 has 16 amino acids. Germline V gives CDR1 SGHTS, CDR2 YDEGEE. Written as DNA, the CDR3 is TGTGCCAGCAGGAGACTAAACAGGAACATGAACACTGAAGCTTTCTTT. This translates into CASRRLNRNMNTEAFF.

The CDR3 region is CASRGGRMTSYEQYF. For the CDR3, the DNA is TGTGCCTCCCGCGGCGGACGGATGACCTCCTACGAGCAGTACTTC. The J gene is TRBJ2-7, the V gene TRBV10-3, with unresolved D. The CDR3 is made up of 15 amino acids. The V gene lost 11 bases and the J gene lost 0 bases, with 20 bases spanning the gap. Germline V gives CDR1 ENHRY, CDR2 SYGVKD.

The chain couples TRBV19 to TRBJ2-2; 8 bases are shared with TRBD2. The trim removed 3 bases at V and 5 bases at J, leaving 14 bases unmatched. The CDR3 has 18 residues. CDR1 is LNHDA and CDR2 is SQIVND in the germline V gene (reference sequence). The CDR3 bases are TGTGCCAGTAGTATTTTCCCCGTGGCTAGCGGGTCTACCGGGGAGCTGTTTTTT. The encoded protein is CASSIFPVASGSTGELFF.